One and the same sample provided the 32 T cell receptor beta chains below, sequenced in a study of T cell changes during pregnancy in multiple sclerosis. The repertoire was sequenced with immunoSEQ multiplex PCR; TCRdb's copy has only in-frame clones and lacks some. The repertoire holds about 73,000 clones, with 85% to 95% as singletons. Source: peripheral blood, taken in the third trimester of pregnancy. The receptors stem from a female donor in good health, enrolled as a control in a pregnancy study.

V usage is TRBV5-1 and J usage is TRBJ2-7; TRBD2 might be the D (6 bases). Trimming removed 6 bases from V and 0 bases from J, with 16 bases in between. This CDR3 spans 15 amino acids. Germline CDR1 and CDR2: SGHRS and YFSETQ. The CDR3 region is CASTQGDSPSYEQYF. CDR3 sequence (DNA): TGCGCCAGCACCCAAGGGGACTCCCCCTCCTACGAGCAGTACTTC.

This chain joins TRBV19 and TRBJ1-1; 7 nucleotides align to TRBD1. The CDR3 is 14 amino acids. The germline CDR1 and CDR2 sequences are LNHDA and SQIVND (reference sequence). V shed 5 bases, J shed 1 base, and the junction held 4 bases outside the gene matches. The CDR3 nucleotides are TGTGCCAGTAGTTCCGGGACAGAGAACACTGAAGCTTTCTTT. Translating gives CASSSGTENTEAFF.

This CDR3 is CASSQGWGQVSSYEQYF. As DNA, the CDR3 is TGCGCCAGCAGCCAGGGATGGGGACAGGTGAGCTCCTACGAGCAGTACTTC. The rearrangement links TRBV4-1 to TRBJ2-7, with TRBD1 matching over 8 bases. V trimming: 3 bases; J trimming: 0 bases; junction bases outside the gene matches: 10. CDR3 length equals 17 residues. The germline gives CDR1 MGHRA, CDR2 YSYEKL.

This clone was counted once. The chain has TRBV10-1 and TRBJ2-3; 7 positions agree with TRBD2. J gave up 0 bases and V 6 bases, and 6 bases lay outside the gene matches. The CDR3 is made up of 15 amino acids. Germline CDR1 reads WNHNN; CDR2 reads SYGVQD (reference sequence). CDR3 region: CASRPLAESTDTQYF. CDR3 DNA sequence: TGCGCCAGCAGACCTCTAGCGGAGAGCACAGATACGCAGTATTTT.

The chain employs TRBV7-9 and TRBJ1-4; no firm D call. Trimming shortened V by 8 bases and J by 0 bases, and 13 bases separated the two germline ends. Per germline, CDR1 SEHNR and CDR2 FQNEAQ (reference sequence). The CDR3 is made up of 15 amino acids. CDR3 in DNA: TGTGCCAGCCCGACGGGAAGTGCAACTAATGAAAAACTGTTTTTT. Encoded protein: CASPTGSATNEKLFF.

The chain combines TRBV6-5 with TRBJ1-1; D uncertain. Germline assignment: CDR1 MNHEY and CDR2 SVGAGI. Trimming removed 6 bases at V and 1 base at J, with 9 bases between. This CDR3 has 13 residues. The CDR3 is CASSLGGNTEAFF. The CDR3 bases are TGTGCCAGCAGCCTTGGAGGGAACACTGAAGCTTTCTTT.

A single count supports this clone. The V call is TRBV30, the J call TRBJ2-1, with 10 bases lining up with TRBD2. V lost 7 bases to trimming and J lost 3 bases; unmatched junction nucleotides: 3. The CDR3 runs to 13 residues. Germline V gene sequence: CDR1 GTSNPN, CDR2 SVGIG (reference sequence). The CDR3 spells CAFASGGYNEQFF. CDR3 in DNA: TGTGCCTTCGCTAGCGGGGGCTACAATGAGCAGTTCTTC.

CDR3 region: CASSFTGPNSPLHF. The CDR3, as DNA: TGTGCCAGCAGTTTTACAGGGCCTAATTCACCCCTCCACTTT. V and J are TRBV27 and TRBJ1-6, with D possibly being TRBD1 (6 bases). The CDR3 runs to 14 residues. The V and J ends lost 3 bases and 6 bases respectively, with 9 bases between them. The germline V gene has CDR1 MNHEY and CDR2 SMNVEV (reference sequence).

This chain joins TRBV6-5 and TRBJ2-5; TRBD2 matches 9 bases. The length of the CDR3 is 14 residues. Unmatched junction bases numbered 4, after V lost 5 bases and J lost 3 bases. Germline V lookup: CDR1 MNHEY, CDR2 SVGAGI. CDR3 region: CASSHGLAKETQYF. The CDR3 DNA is TGTGCCAGCAGTCACGGACTAGCGAAAGAGACCCAGTACTTC.

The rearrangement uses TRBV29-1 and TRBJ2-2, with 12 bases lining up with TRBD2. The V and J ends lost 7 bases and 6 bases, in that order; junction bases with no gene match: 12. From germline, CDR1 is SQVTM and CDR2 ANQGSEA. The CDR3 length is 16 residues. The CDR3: CSASSGGVSGAGELFF. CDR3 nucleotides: TGCAGCGCCTCTAGCGGGGGGGTTTCTGGCGCCGGGGAGCTGTTTTTT.

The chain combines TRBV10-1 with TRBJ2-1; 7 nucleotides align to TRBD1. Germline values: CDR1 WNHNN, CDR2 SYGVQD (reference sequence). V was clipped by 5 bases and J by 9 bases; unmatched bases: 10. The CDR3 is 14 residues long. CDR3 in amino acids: CASSKGQPASEQFF. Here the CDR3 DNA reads TGCGCCAGCAGTAAGGGACAGCCAGCAAGTGAGCAGTTCTTC.

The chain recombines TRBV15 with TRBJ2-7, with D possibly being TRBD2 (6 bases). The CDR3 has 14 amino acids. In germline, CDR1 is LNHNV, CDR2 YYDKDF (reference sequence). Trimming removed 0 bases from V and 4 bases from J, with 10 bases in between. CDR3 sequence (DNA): TGTGCCACCAGCAGAGATCTAGCGTCATACGAGCAGTACTTC. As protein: CATSRDLASYEQYF.

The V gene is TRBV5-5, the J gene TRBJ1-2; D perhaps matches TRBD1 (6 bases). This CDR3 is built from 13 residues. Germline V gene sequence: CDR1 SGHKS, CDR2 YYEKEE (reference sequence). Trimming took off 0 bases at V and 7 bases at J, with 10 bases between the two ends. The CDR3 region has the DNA TGTGCCAGCAGCTTGGCAGGGGAGGGTGGCTACACCTTC. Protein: CASSLAGEGGYTF.

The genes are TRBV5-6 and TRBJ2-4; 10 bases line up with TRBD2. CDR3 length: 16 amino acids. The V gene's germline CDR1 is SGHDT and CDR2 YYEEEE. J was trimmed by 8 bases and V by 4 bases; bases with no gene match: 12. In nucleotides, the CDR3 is TGTGCCAGCAGCCCTAGCGGGGGCGGGGGTTGGGACATTCAGTACTTC. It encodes CASSPSGGGGWDIQYF.

The chain's CDR3 is CAQGGRGTDTQYF. Written as DNA, the CDR3 is TGTGCCCAGGGCGGGAGGGGCACAGATACGCAGTATTTT. This chain uses TRBV30 with TRBJ2-3; 9 bases line up with TRBD2. The CDR3 covers 13 residues. V was clipped by 8 bases and J by 1 base; unmatched bases: 4. Germline V gene lookup returns CDR1 GTSNPN and CDR2 SVGIG (reference sequence).

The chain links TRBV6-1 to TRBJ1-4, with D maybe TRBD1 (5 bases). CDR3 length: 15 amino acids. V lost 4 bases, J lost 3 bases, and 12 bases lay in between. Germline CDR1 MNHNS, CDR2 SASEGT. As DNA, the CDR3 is TGTGCCAGCAGTGCCAGGGCCCTGGCTAATGAAAAACTGTTTTTT. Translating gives CASSARALANEKLFF.

Here the CDR3 reads CASSAGHRVVSLHF. The CDR3 DNA follows: TGTGCCAGCAGCGCCGGACACCGGGTAGTATCCCTCCACTTT. This chain joins TRBV7-2 and TRBJ1-6; D perhaps matches TRBD1 (5 bases). The CDR3 sequence is 14 residues long. Per germline, CDR1 SGHTA and CDR2 FQGNSA. V shed 5 bases and J shed 14 bases, with 19 bases lying between them.

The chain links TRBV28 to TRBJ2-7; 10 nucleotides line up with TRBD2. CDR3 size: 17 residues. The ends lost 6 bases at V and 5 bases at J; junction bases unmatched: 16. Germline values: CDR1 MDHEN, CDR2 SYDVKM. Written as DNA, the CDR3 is TGTGCCAGCAGAGCTCTCTCCTTTCTAGCGGGAGTTAACGAGCAGTACTTC. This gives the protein CASRALSFLAGVNEQYF.

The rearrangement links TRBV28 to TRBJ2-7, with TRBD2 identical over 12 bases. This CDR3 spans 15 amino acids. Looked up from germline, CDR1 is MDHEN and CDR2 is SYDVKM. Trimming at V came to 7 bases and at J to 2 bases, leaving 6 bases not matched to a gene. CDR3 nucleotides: TGTGCCAGCAACCCTGGACTAGCGGGGACCTACGAGCAGTACTTC. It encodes CASNPGLAGTYEQYF.

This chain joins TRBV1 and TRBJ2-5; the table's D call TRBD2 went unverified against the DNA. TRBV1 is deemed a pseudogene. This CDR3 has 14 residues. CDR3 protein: CTSSRGTSGETQYF. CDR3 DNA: TGCACCAGCAGTCGCGGGACCTCCGGCGAGACCCAGTACTTC.

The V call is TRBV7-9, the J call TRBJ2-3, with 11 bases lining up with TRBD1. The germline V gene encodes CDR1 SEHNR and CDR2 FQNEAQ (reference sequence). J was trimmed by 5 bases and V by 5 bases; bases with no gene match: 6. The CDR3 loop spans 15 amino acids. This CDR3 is CASSGTGGPGDTQYF. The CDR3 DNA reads TGTGCCAGCAGCGGGACAGGGGGGCCGGGAGATACGCAGTATTTT.

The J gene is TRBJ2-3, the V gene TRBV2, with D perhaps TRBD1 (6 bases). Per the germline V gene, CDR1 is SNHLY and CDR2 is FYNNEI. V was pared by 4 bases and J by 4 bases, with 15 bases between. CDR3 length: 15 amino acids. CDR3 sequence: CASSAPGTKADTQYF. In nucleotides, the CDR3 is TGTGCCAGCAGTGCTCCCGGGACAAAGGCAGATACGCAGTATTTT.

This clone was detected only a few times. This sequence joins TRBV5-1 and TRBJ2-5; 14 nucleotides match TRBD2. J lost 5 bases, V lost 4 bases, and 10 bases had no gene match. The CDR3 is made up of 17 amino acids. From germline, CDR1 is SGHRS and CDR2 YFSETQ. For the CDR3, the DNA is TGCGCCAGCAGCCCCGGACTAGCGGGAGGACGGGTGGAGACCCAGTACTTC. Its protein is CASSPGLAGGRVETQYF. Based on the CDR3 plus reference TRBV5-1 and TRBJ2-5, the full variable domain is KAGVTQTPRYLIKTRGQQVTLSCSPISGHRSVSWYQQTPGQGLQFLFEYFSETQRNKGNFPGRFSGRQFSNSRSEMNVSTLELGDSALYLCASSPGLAGGRVETQYFGPGTRLLVL.

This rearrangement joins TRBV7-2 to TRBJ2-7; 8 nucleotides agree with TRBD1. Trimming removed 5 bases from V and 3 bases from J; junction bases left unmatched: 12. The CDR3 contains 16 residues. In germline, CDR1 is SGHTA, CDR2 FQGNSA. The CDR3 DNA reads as TGTGCCAGCAGCCTACCGGGACAGGTGACGAACTACGAGCAGTACTTC. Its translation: CASSLPGQVTNYEQYF.

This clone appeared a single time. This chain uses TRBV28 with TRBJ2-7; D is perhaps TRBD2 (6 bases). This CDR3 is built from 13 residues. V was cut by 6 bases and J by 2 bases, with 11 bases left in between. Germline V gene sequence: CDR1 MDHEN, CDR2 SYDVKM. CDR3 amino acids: CASSTGTPYEQYF. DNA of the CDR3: TGTGCCAGCAGCACCGGGACTCCCTACGAGCAGTACTTC.

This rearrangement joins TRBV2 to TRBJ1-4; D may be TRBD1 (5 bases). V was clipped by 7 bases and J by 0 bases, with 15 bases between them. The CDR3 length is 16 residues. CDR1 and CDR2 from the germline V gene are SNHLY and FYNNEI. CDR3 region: CASITGQTSTNEKLFF. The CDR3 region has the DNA TGTGCCAGCATTACAGGACAAACCTCAACTAATGAAAAACTGTTTTTT.

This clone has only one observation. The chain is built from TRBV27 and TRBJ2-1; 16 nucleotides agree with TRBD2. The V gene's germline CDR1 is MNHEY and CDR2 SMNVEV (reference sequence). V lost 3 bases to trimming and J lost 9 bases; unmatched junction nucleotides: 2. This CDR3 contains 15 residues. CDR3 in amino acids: CASSLGLAGGVEQFF. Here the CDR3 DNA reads TGTGCCAGCAGTTTGGGACTAGCGGGAGGGGTTGAGCAGTTCTTC.

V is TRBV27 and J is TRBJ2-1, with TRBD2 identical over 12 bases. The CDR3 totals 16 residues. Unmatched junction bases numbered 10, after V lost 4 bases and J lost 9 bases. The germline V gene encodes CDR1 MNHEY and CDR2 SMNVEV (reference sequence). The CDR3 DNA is TGTGCCAGCAGTTCAAGACTAGCGGGAGATGGTGGTGAGCAGTTCTTC. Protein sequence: CASSSRLAGDGGEQFF.

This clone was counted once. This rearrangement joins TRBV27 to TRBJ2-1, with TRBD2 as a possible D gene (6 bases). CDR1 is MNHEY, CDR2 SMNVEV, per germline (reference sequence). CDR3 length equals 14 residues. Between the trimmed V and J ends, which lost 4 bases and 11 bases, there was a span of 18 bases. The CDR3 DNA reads TGTGCCAGCAGTTCGGGGGAACGATGGGGGAAGCAGTTCTTC. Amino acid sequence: CASSSGERWGKQFF.

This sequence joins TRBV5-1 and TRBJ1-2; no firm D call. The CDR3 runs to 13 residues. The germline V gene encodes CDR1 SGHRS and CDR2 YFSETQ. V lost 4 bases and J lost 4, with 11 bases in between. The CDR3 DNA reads TGCGCCAGCAGCCCAGAATCTAGCTATGGCTACACCTTC. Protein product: CASSPESSYGYTF.

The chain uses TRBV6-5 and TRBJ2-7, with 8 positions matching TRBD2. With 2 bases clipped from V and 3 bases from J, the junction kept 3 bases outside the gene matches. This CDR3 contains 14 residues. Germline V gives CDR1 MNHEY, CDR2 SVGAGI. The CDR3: CASSYTGGYYEQYF. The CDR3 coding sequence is TGTGCCAGCAGTTACACGGGAGGGTACTACGAGCAGTACTTC.

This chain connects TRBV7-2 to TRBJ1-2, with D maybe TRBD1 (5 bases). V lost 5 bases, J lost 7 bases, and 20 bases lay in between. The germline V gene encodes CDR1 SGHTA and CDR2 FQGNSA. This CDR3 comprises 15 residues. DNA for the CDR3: TGTGCCAGCAGCACCCCGGGAGCTCAAACAGGTGGCTACACCTTC. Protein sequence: CASSTPGAQTGGYTF.